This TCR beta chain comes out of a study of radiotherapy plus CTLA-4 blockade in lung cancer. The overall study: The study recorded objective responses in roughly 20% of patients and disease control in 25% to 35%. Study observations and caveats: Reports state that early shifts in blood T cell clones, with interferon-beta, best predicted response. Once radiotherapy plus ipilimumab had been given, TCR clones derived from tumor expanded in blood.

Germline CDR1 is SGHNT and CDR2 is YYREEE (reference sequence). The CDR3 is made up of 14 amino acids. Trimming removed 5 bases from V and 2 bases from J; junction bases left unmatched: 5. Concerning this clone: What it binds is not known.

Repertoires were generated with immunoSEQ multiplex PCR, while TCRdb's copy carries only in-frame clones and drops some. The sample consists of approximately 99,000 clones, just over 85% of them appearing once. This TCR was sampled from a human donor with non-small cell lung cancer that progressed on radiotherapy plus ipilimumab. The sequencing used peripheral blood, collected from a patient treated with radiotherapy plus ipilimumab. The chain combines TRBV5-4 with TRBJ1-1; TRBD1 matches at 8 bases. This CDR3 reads CASSPGGFNTEAFF. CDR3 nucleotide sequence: TGTGCCAGCAGTCCAGGGGGCTTCAACACTGAAGCTTTCTTT.